This is a list of T cell receptor beta chains from one sample in a study of human T cells and chemical hapten exposure. TCRdb analysed the RACE reads with MiXCR anew, one entry per CDR3 protein. The sample lists 360,000 or so distinct CDR3 sequences; about 6.9% were seen once. The sequenced sample was whole blood, obtained in connection with sensitization to the hapten diphenylcyclopropenone (DPC). Receptor source: a woman aged 18-35 years with alopecia areata. Some clones in this sample may be carry-over from other donors' samples. Each CDR3 is given with its conserved first and last residue. Each record gives: clone size, D gene, J gene, V gene, CDR3 DNA, CDR3 protein. A D gene is named only where the DNA matches it firmly. The size of a clone is reported for some rows only, either as once, few or many, or as a class for expanded clones.

size: few
D: NA
J: TRBJ1-4
V: TRBV4-2
DNA: TGTGCCAGCAGCCAAGAGACAGCAACTAATGAAAAACTGTTTTTT
CDR3: CASSQETATNEKLFF

size: NA
D: NA
J: TRBJ1-1
V: TRBV6-2/TRBV6-3
DNA: TGTGCCAGCAGTTACTCGCGGGGAGTTACTGAAGCTTTCTTT
CDR3: CASSYSRGVTEAFF

size: many
D: TRBD1
J: TRBJ1-2
V: TRBV4-1
DNA: TGCGCCAGCAGCCAAGTTTCGACGGACAGGATTTATGGCTACACCTTC
CDR3: CASSQVSTDRIYGYTF

size: few
D: TRBD1
J: TRBJ2-4
V: TRBV27
DNA: TGTGCCAGCAGTTTTCTGACAGGGGTTTCAGCCAAAAACATTCAGTACTTC
CDR3: CASSFLTGVSAKNIQYF

size: few
D: TRBD2
J: TRBJ2-1
V: TRBV24-1
DNA: TGTGCCACCAGTGACCCCACTAGCGCCAGCTCCTACAATGAGCAGTTCTTC
CDR3: CATSDPTSASSYNEQFF

size: many
D: NA
J: TRBJ2-7
V: TRBV12-3/TRBV12-4
DNA: TGTGCCAGCAGTCTAGAGCCGGGACTTTCCTCCTACGAGCAGTACTTC
CDR3: CASSLEPGLSSYEQYF

size: many
D: NA
J: TRBJ2-4
V: TRBV18
DNA: TGTGCCAGCTCACAAGAGGGGTTCGGAAACATTCAGTACTTC
CDR3: CASSQEGFGNIQYF

size: few
D: TRBD1
J: TRBJ1-2
V: TRBV4-2
DNA: TGTGCCAGCAGCCAGCGCTTCCCCCCGGGACAGGGAAACGATGGCTACACCTTC
CDR3: CASSQRFPPGQGNDGYTF

size: once
D: NA
J: TRBJ2-2
V: TRBV14
DNA: TGTGCCAGCAGCCAAGATCTGGGGAGCACCGGGGAGCTGTTTTTT
CDR3: CASSQDLGSTGELFF

size: NA
D: NA
J: TRBJ2-4
V: TRBV13
DNA: TGTGCCAGCAGCTTAGCCTATGTTTTTGGGCTAGCCAAAAACATTCAGTACTTC
CDR3: CASSLAYVFGLAKNIQYF

size: NA
D: TRBD1
J: TRBJ1-1
V: TRBV27
DNA: TGTGCCAGCAGTTTATGGGGACAGATCTTAAGGGGCACTGAAGCTTTCTTT
CDR3: CASSLWGQILRGTEAFF

size: NA
D: TRBD1
J: TRBJ2-2
V: TRBV5-1
DNA: TGCGCCAGCAGCTTGACAGGGGCGAACACCGGGGAGCTGTTTTTT
CDR3: CASSLTGANTGELFF

size: few
D: NA
J: TRBJ2-2
V: TRBV29-1
DNA: TGCAGCGCCGGGGACCCCGACACCGGGGAGCTGTTTTTT
CDR3: CSAGDPDTGELFF

size: many
D: TRBD1
J: TRBJ2-3
V: TRBV6-5
DNA: TGTGCCAGCATCTCGCAGGTGACAGGGGTAACAGATACGCAGTATTTT
CDR3: CASISQVTGVTDTQYF

size: many
D: NA
J: TRBJ1-5
V: TRBV27
DNA: TGTGCCAGCAGTACCCAACAGGGGCCCCAGCATTTT
CDR3: CASSTQQGPQHF

size: many
D: NA
J: TRBJ1-1
V: TRBV7-9
DNA: TGTGCCAGCAGCTTACTCACAGGGCATAACACTGAAGCTTTCTTT
CDR3: CASSLLTGHNTEAFF

size: many
D: TRBD1
J: TRBJ2-3
V: TRBV18
DNA: TGTGCCAGCTCACCCTTGACAGGGGAGCCTACGCAGTATTTT
CDR3: CASSPLTGEPTQYF

size: many
D: TRBD1
J: TRBJ1-4
V: TRBV5-1
DNA: TGCGCCAGCAGACGGACAGGGACTATTGATGAAAAACTGTTTTTT
CDR3: CASRRTGTIDEKLFF

size: few
D: NA
J: TRBJ2-1
V: TRBV11-2
DNA: TGTGCCAGCAGCCCGAGCTGGGACAATGAGCAGTTCTTC
CDR3: CASSPSWDNEQFF

size: many
D: NA
J: TRBJ1-5
V: TRBV28
DNA: TGTGCCAGCAGTTCCCGGTCATACAGGAGAGATCAGCCCCAGCATTTT
CDR3: CASSSRSYRRDQPQHF

size: NA
D: NA
J: TRBJ1-1
V: TRBV5-1
DNA: TGCGCCAGCAGCTTGGAACTGGGGGGCACTGAAGCTTTCTTT
CDR3: CASSLELGGTEAFF